The next 14 T cell receptor beta chains were all read from a single sample in a study of cytomegalovirus exposure and HLA in healthy donors. The PCR contained 60 Vbeta and 13 Jbeta primers. Using immunoSEQ multiplex PCR, the repertoire was profiled, and TCRdb retains in-frame clones only, with some absent. Altogether about 200,000 clones are present, approximately 80% being singletons, with the ten largest covering around 4%. Sequences were obtained from PBMCs. The receptor source for this set is a male donor in good health and CMV-seronegative.

This sequence joins TRBV28 and TRBJ1-2; TRBD1 agrees at 8 bases. This CDR3 spans 13 amino acids. Germline V gives CDR1 MDHEN, CDR2 SYDVKM. Trimming removed 5 bases from V and 4 bases from J; junction bases left unmatched: 3. DNA of the CDR3: TGTGCCAGCAGTACCACAGGGGGCTATGGCTACACCTTC. This codes for CASSTTGGYGYTF.

The chain combines TRBV6-6 with TRBJ2-2; 10 nucleotides align to TRBD2. This CDR3 comprises 16 residues. With 6 bases clipped from V and 3 bases from J, the junction kept 7 bases outside the gene matches. Germline V lookup: CDR1 MNHNY, CDR2 SVGAGI (reference sequence). In nucleotides, the CDR3 is TGTGCCAGCAGGCCTAGCGGGAGAAAGTACACCGGGGAGCTGTTTTTT. It yields the protein CASRPSGRKYTGELFF.

This clone was seen a few times. This chain connects TRBV11-2 to TRBJ2-7; TRBD1 is a possible D gene (6 bases). The germline V and J ends were trimmed by 1 base and 0 bases, with 13 bases remaining between them. The CDR3 runs to 16 residues. CDR1 and CDR2 (germline): SGHAT, FQNNGV. The CDR3 DNA reads as TGTGCCAGCAGCTTAGGGGGGCAGGGTAGCTCCTACGAGCAGTACTTC. Its translation: CASSLGGQGSSYEQYF.

The rearrangement joins TRBV6-5 to TRBJ2-7; possible D gene TRBD1, 5 bases. The V gene's germline CDR1 is MNHEY and CDR2 SVGAGI. Deletions cut 2 bases from V and 7 bases from J, with 6 bases between. The CDR3 length is 11 residues. CDR3 DNA: TGTGCCAGCAGTTACGCAGGGGAGCAGTACTTC. Amino acids: CASSYAGEQYF.

The chain is built from TRBV6-5 and TRBJ2-1, with D unresolved. Germline lookup yields CDR1 MNHEY and CDR2 SVGAGI. The V end was cut by 7 bases, the J end by 3 bases, with 16 bases between. The CDR3 length is 15 residues. DNA of the CDR3: TGTGCCAGCACCGGTTACAGCTTAGGCTACAATGAGCAGTTCTTC. Translated: CASTGYSLGYNEQFF.

The chain carries TRBV10-3 and TRBJ2-7; the D gene is possibly TRBD2 (6 bases). The CDR3 extends over 13 amino acids. Trimming removed 4 bases at V and 4 bases at J, with 11 bases between. Germline values: CDR1 ENHRY, CDR2 SYGVKD. The CDR3 nucleotides are TGTGCCATCAGTGTAATGGAGGGTTACGAGCAGTACTTC. This gives the protein CAISVMEGYEQYF.

The rearrangement links TRBV15 to TRBJ2-5; maybe TRBD2 (5 bases). CDR3 length: 13 amino acids. CDR1 LNHNV and CDR2 YYDKDF come from the germline V gene (reference sequence). V lost 5 bases and J lost 5, with 12 bases in between. The CDR3 DNA reads as TGTGCCACCAGCGGCCGTGGACTGGAGACCCAGTACTTC. It yields the protein CATSGRGLETQYF.

The rearrangement uses TRBV2 and TRBJ1-4; 9 nucleotides match TRBD1. Germline lookup yields CDR1 SNHLY and CDR2 FYNNEI. The CDR3 loop spans 14 amino acids. Trimming removed 5 bases from V and 6 bases from J; junction bases left unmatched: 4. The CDR3, as DNA: TGTGCCAGCAGTAGGACAGGGGCGTATGAAAAACTGTTTTTT. Amino acids: CASSRTGAYEKLFF.

V and J are TRBV29-1 and TRBJ1-1; D unclear. Trimming left V 5 bases short and J 1 base short, with 5 bases between. This CDR3 spans 11 amino acids. In germline, CDR1 is SQVTM, CDR2 ANQGSEA. This CDR3 reads CSVPGNTEAFF. For the CDR3, the DNA is TGCAGCGTTCCCGGGAACACTGAAGCTTTCTTT.

This clone occurred a few times. The chain links TRBV28 to TRBJ1-1; TRBD1 matches at 10 bases. The CDR3 is 15 amino acids. Germline-derived CDR1 and CDR2 are MDHEN and SYDVKM. V was pared by 5 bases and J by 4 bases, with 7 bases of the junction left unmatched. This chain's CDR3 is CASSGDRGGFTEAFF. Written as DNA, the CDR3 is TGTGCCAGCAGTGGGGACAGGGGTGGGTTCACTGAAGCTTTCTTT.

As DNA, the CDR3 is TGTGCCAGAACCTTCCACTTGGAGCTAGCGGGAGCCTACGAGCAGTACTTC. The encoded protein is CARTFHLELAGAYEQYF. This chain connects TRBV7-5 to TRBJ2-7; the tabulated D call, TRBD2, remains unverified against the DNA. TRBV7-5 has pseudogene status. This CDR3 spans 17 amino acids.

The chain couples TRBV5-6 to TRBJ1-5; 7 bases agree with TRBD1. This CDR3 has 15 residues. Germline V lookup: CDR1 SGHDT, CDR2 YYEEEE. With V trimmed by 4 bases and J by 1 base, 5 bases remained unmatched. CDR3: CASSRLDRSNQPQHF. The DNA for the CDR3 is TGTGCCAGCAGCCGACTGGACAGGAGCAATCAGCCCCAGCATTTT. The full variable domain, completed using reference TRBV5-6 and TRBJ1-5, is DAGVTQSPTHLIKTRGQQVTLRCSPKSGHDTVSWYQQALGQGPQFIFQYYEEEERQRGNFPDRFSGHQFPNYSSELNVNALLLGDSALYLCASSRLDRSNQPQHFGDGTRLSIL.

The chain joins TRBV19 to TRBJ2-7; 9 nucleotides agree with TRBD1. Germline V gives CDR1 LNHDA, CDR2 SQIVND (reference sequence). V shed 6 bases, J shed 2 bases, and the junction held 8 bases outside the gene matches. The CDR3 is made up of 15 amino acids. CDR3 in amino acids: CASSAYRGHPYEQYF. DNA of the CDR3: TGTGCCAGTAGCGCATACAGGGGGCACCCCTACGAGCAGTACTTC.

The chain uses TRBV10-2 and TRBJ1-4, with a tentative D call TRBD1 (5 bases). CDR1 is WSHSY, CDR2 SAAADI, per germline. The ends were cut back, 4 bases at V and 5 bases at J, with 11 bases in the middle. The CDR3 has 14 amino acids. The CDR3 region is CASSVRGSNEKLFF. The DNA for the CDR3 is TGCGCCAGCAGTGTAAGGGGCAGCAATGAAAAACTGTTTTTT.